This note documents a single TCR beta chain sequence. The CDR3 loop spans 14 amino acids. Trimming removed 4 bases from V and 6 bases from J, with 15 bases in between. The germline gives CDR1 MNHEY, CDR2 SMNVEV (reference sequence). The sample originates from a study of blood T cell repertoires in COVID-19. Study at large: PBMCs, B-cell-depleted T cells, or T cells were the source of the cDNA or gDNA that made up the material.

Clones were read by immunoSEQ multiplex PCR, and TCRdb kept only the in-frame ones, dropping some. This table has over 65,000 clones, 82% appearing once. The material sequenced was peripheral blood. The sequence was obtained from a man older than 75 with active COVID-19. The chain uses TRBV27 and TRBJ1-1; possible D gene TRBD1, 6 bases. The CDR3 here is CASSYLQGSAEAFF. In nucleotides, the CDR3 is TGTGCCAGCAGTTACCTACAGGGAAGCGCTGAAGCTTTCTTT.